This T cell receptor beta chain was sequenced during a study of vaccination and CD4 T cells after COVID-19. Study overall: A median of around 110 days (range 35 to 161) separated diagnosis from post-COVID sampling.

Sequencing of DNA taken from cultured CD4+ T cells relied on the Oncomine TCR Beta short-read assay. Via MiXCR, TCRdb re-called the PCR reads, giving one row per CDR3 protein. Among about 15,000 distinct CDR3 sequences, roughly 22% were seen once, and the ten largest hold about 12%. Treatment indicated: roughly nine-day PBMC culture with coronavirus spike peptide pools or control peptides (ViraFEST assay). The CDR3 totals 14 residues. CDR1 is MNHEY and CDR2 is SVGAGI in the germline V gene. This clonotype was observed a single time. Antigen unknown. The junction and the germline gene differ at one end; a read error may be behind it.

The receptor was isolated from a human donor who received a COVID-19 vaccine. The V gene is TRBV6-5, the J gene TRBJ2-7; D may be TRBD2 (5 bases). The sample here was CD4+ T cells from blood, cultured in vitro, taken before SARS-CoV-2 vaccination. The CDR3 region is CASNYSIRGWEQYF. The CDR3 nucleotides read TGTGCCAGCAATTACTCGATTCGGGGATGGGAGCAGTACTTC.